This TCR beta chain was sequenced for a study of blood T cell repertoires in COVID-19 (dated by TCRdb to 2019 to 2021). Regarding the study in general: The collaborator samples originated in the United States, Italy and Spain and spanned the acute and convalescent phases of COVID-19. The material from the prospective study consisted of cDNA or gDNA derived from T cells, B-cell-depleted T cells, or PBMCs. Where HLA class I and class II types were available, the types were taken from metadata supplied by the sample provider, not from assay-based typing. Samples came from the ongoing ImmuneRACE study (first 160 participants) plus 1,254 subjects from 6 global collaborators. Nearly every sample came with metadata listing a de-identified subject ID, COVID-19 status, age in years and sex. The dataset comprised deeply sampled blood TCRbeta repertoires from subjects exposed to, actively infected with, or recovered from COVID-19. The repertoires were released in a freely available public database meant as a resource for research on the immune response to SARS-CoV-2.

Notes on this clone: It has no known antigen specificity. Per-base quality was not reported, and no clone a single base away is much larger than it.

TCRbeta CDR3 regions were amplified from genomic DNA by means of the immunoSEQ Assay, a bias-controlled multiplex PCR. Concerning the study's data processing: Nucleated cell counts per sample were estimated from amplification of reference gene primers within the assay. To quantify the absolute abundance of each unique TCRbeta CDR3 rearrangement, sequence reads were collapsed and filtered. For each sample, productive Simpson clonality was calculated as the square root of Simpson's diversity index over productive rearrangements. TCRdb took this table from immuneACCESS and kept in-frame rearrangements with V and J called. Such tables lack part of the clones; where checked against another copy, unresolved V genes explain under half of the gap, and the rest is unexplained. V and J calls and clone size are copied from that table; D and trimming were computed from the DNA. The sample data list approximately 300,000 clones, and around 88% of these were observed just once. The ten largest clones add up to 1% to 1.5% of the sample.

Via the germline V gene, CDR1 is MDHEN and CDR2 SYDVKM. Trimming takes 8 bases from V and 6 bases from J, and the germline ends sit 14 bases apart. The CDR3 runs 12 residues from the cysteine to the phenylalanine. Only the CDR3 region is kept as DNA, spanning 36 bases read in frame from base 1. Whole blood was collected in K2EDTA tubes by collaborating institutions according to the institutions' own protocols. For TCRbeta analysis, collaborator samples were shipped as frozen whole blood, as isolated PBMCs, or as DNA extracted from either sample type. The study at large found these results: The quantity of clinical and demographic metadata differed by source and by participant and was supplied without curation.

The specimen was peripheral blood. The TCR sequence derives from a woman aged 45-60 years with acute or convalescent COVID-19. Recombination joined TRBV28 with TRBJ2-7, with the D gene too uncertain to name. The CDR3 region has the sequence CASVDYSREQYF. In nucleotide form, the sequence is TGTGCCAGCGTAGATTATTCCCGCGAGCAGTACTTC. The full variable domain, with segments outside the CDR3 supplied by the reference TRBV28 and TRBJ2-7 proteins, appears as DVKVTQSSRYLVKRTGEKVFLECVQDMDHENMFWYRQDPGLGLRLIYFSYDVKMKEKGDIPEGYSVSREKKERFSLILESASTNQTSMYLCASVDYSREQYFGPGTRLTVT.